This is a list of T cell receptor beta chains from one sample in a study of blood T cell repertoires in COVID-19. Produced via immunoSEQ multiplex PCR; TCRdb's table is partial and in-frame only. The table records just over 80,000 clones, roughly 82% of them present only once. The sample comprised peripheral blood. These receptors all come from a woman of 80 years or more with active or convalescent COVID-19. CDR3s include the opening cysteine and the closing phenylalanine or tryptophan. Size is stated for part of the rows, as once, few or many counts, or as a class when the clone is expanded.

>TRBV27|-
CASSLSGVFRYEQYF
>TRBV7-9|-
CASSPEGGYNQPQHF
>TRBV9|-
CASSVAGVAGTSTYEQFF
>TRBV5-1|few
CASSLGGRLTEAFF
>TRBV6-1|-
CASSDWASGGAGEQYF
>TRBV12-3/TRBV12-4|once
CASSQGFSYGYTF
>TRBV7-2|-
CASSPGTSFQETQYF
>TRBV10-3|few
CATYRGGNQPQHF
>TRBV3-1/TRBV3-2|-
CASSLQGSYEQYF
>TRBV5-6|-
CASSLADRPSYEQYF
>TRBV7-2|-
CASSLLAGGISGNQPQHF
>TRBV3-1/TRBV3-2|-
CASSQGGGPNTGELFF
>TRBV7-2|-
CASSRQDSSGNTIYF
>TRBV9|-
CASSPRDRGLDTEAFF
>TRBV24-1|-
CATSDPGSGNTEAFF
>TRBV7-6|-
CASSLAGGGVFGEQFF
>TRBV5-1|-
CASSLIADTGELFF
>TRBV7-2|once
CASSLTGVAEETQYF
>TRBV7-2|-
CASSLGQGGIQYF
>TRBV7-3|-
CASSQGQNQPQHF
>TRBV5-1|-
CASSQMGTGRAYEQYF
>TRBV27|-
CASSLRATNEKLFF
>TRBV19|-
CASSSGTLNTEAFF
>TRBV2|-
CASSAIRGGNQPQHF
>TRBV6-2/TRBV6-3|-
CASSPGNWPQHF
>TRBV29-1|-
CSVESGVGQPQHF
>TRBV7-3|-
CASRESGANVLTF
>TRBV7-2|-
CASSRDRSETQYF
>TRBV27|few
CASSSTPRGGNYGYTF
>TRBV11-2|few
CASSTQGAAGELFF
>TRBV7-3|-
CASSPTQDTEAFF
>TRBV18|-
CASSPDRREGEGYTF
>TRBV18|-
CASSHPGLAVNEQFF
>TRBV28|-
CASSSGGGGAQYF
>TRBV7-4|-
CASSLGHTATPMNTEAFF
>TRBV7-8|few
CASSLSIRGRVGNEAFF
>TRBV7-2|-
CASSSGLGQGSGNTIYF
>TRBV5-1|-
CASSSGPRDTQYF
>TRBV30|-
CAWSVKGGQGVEQYF
>TRBV4-2|-
CAPRRSDATGGLNTDTQYF
>TRBV7-2|-
CASSLRATKMNTEAFF
>TRBV6-5|-
CASSGTDLEKLFF
>TRBV19|-
CASSQYMRGESYEQYF
>TRBV2|-
CASSQRRGYEQYF
>TRBV27|-
CASSRGQRTGELFF
>TRBV19|once
CASSISQGALEPQHF
>TRBV7-7|-
CASSLDSQETQYF
>TRBV6-5|-
CASSPQSWAFF
>TRBV7-8|-
CASSHPTAGYEQYF